This is a list of T cell receptor beta chains from one sample in a study of T cells in Graves' hyperthyroidism and ophthalmopathy. Using its own MiXCR run on the multiplex PCR reads, TCRdb lists one record per CDR3 protein. The repertoire consists of hundreds of thousands of distinct CDR3 sequences, with more than 14% occurring once and the leading ten covering approximately 13%. The sample comprised blood. The receptors here all came from a woman aged 50 to 60 with Graves' ophthalmopathy. Both conserved end residues are trimmed from each CDR3.

j_gene | v_gene | CDR3aa
TRBJ2-1 | TRBV29-1 | SSRSGRPWAEQF
TRBJ2-3 | TRBV20-1 | SATTGTGGGDTQY
TRBJ2-2 | TRBV5-1 | ASSPIGGANTGELF
TRBJ2-1 | TRBV6-2/TRBV6-3 | ASSYLNLDEQF
TRBJ2-1 | TRBV29-1 | SVEGSRDYYNEQF
TRBJ1-1 | TRBV30 | ASTPSGKNTEAF
TRBJ2-1 | TRBV5-1 | ASSLGLLYNEQF
TRBJ2-3 | TRBV6-2/TRBV6-3 | ASSKRDRGQGTDTQY
TRBJ1-2 | TRBV28 | ASSRDT
TRBJ2-5 | TRBV10-3 | AISVRAGTSGGTMTQY
TRBJ2-7 | TRBV11-2 | ASRPLAGGISEQY
TRBJ2-1 | TRBV6-5 | ASSWTSGSTYNEQF
TRBJ1-1 | TRBV5-1 | ASSLGILGAMNTEAF
TRBJ1-5 | TRBV10-3 | AISDQGNNQPQH
TRBJ2-7 | TRBV19 | ASSITTGPEQY
TRBJ2-1 | TRBV7-9 | ASSLVSKEQF
TRBJ1-1 | TRBV5-1 | ASAKGGAENTEAF
TRBJ2-6 | TRBV28 | ASRKLTSPGANVLT
TRBJ2-7 | TRBV5-1 | ASASSPGQGAERSYEQY
TRBJ2-1 | TRBV7-2 | ASSLGQKNEQF
TRBJ1-2 | TRBV7-2 | ASSTGGTYGYT
TRBJ2-1 | TRBV2 | ASSRLAAQRDHEQF
TRBJ1-2 | TRBV2 | ASSEAVQGPIRGYT
TRBJ2-1 | TRBV14 | ASSPRLVGEQF
TRBJ2-7 | TRBV9 | ASSTSGGLSEQY
TRBJ1-5 | TRBV6-5 | ASSYKDNNQPQH
TRBJ2-1 | TRBV9 | ASSVAGYYNEQF
TRBJ2-7 | TRBV15 | ATSSGRGRTYEQY
TRBJ2-5 | TRBV7-8 | ASSLVPLQETQY
TRBJ1-3 | TRBV29-1 | SVLTGGSGNTIY
TRBJ1-1 | TRBV28 | ASTRHQNTEAF
TRBJ1-1 | TRBV2 | ASRTLNTEAF
TRBJ1-4 | TRBV5-1 | ASSRLTTNEKLF
TRBJ2-7 | TRBV4-3 | ANSQDPGTGSNEQY
TRBJ2-1 | TRBV28 | ASSGRTGWGNEQF
TRBJ2-1 | TRBV12-3/TRBV12-4 | ASSLGTSGYYNEQF
TRBJ2-7 | TRBV7-8 | ASSLSSDRERGEQY
TRBJ1-2 | TRBV7-7 | ASSFEDEEEGYT
TRBJ2-1 | TRBV11-3 | ASSLDGGGNEQF
TRBJ2-5 | TRBV6-1 | ASSQPRQDRVY
TRBJ1-4 | TRBV25-1 | ASSDPGTAGEKLF
TRBJ1-3 | TRBV2 | ASSEGHTGNTIY
TRBJ2-1 | TRBV20-1 | STYRRGGAVNEQF
TRBJ1-5 | TRBV28 | ASSLGVGLDQPQH
TRBJ2-1 | TRBV11-2 | ASSSPYPVTSNEQF
TRBJ2-3 | TRBV7-3 | ASSQTGLAGGGDTQY